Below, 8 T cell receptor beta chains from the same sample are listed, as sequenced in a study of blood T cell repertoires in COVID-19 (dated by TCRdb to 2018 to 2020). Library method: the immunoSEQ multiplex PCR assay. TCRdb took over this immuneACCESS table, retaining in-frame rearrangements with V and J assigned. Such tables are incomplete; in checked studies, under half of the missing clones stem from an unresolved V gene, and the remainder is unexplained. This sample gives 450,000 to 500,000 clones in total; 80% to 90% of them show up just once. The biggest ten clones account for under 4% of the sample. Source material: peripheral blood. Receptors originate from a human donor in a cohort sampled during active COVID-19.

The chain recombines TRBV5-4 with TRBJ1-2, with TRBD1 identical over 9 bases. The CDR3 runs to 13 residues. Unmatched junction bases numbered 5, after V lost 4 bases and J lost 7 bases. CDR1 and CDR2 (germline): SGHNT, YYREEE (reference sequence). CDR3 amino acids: CASSTTGGSGYTF. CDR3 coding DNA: TGTGCCAGCAGCACTACAGGGGGCAGTGGCTACACCTTC.

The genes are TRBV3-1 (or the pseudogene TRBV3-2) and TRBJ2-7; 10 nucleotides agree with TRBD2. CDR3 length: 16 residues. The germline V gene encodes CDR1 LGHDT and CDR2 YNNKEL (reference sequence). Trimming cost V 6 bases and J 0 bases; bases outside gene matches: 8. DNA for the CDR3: TGTGCCAGCAGTCGGGGACTAGCGCAGAGCTCCTACGAGCAGTACTTC. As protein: CASSRGLAQSSYEQYF.

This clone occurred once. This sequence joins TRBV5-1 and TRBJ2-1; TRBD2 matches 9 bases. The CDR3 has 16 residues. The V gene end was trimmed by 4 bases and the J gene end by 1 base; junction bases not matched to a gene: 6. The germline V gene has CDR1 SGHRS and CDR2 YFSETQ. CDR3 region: CASSATLAGSYNEQFF. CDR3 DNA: TGCGCCAGCAGCGCAACGCTAGCGGGGTCCTACAATGAGCAGTTCTTC.

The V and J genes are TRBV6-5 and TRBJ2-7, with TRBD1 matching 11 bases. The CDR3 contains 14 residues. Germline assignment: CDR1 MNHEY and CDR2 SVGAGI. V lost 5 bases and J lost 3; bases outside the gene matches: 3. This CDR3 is CASSRTGGIYEQYF. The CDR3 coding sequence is TGTGCCAGCAGTCGGACAGGGGGCATCTACGAGCAGTACTTC.

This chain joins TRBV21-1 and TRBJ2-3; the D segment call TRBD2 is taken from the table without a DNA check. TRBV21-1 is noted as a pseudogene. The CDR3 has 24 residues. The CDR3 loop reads CASSKDLREGSRCNGGTSTDTQYF. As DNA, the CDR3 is TGTGCCAGCAGCAAAGATCTGCGGGAGGGCAGCAGGTGTAACGGGGGTACTAGCACAGATACGCAGTATTTT.

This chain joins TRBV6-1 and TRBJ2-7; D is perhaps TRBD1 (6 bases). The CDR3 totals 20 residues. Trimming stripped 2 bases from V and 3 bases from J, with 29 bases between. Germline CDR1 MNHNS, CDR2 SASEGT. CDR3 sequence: CASSERGRQEGLAPGYEQYF. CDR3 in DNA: TGTGCCAGCAGTGAAAGAGGGAGACAGGAAGGGCTAGCCCCAGGCTACGAGCAGTACTTC.

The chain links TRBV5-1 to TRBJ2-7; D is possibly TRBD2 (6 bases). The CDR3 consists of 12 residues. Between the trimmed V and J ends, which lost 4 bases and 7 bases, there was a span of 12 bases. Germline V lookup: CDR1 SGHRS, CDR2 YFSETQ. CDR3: CASSPRGAEQYF. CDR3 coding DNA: TGCGCCAGCAGCCCCCGCGGGGCAGAGCAGTACTTC.

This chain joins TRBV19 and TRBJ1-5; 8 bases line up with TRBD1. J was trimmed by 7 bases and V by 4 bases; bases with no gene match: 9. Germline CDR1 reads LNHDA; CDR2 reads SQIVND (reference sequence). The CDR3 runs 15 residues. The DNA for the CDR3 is TGTGCCAGTAGTAGCACCAGGGGGCTCGACCAGCCCCAGCATTTT. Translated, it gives CASSSTRGLDQPQHF.